The 29 T cell receptor beta chains below come from one sample, sequenced in a study of blood T cell repertoires in COVID-19. Some clones are missing from TCRdb's copy, which holds only in-frame ones; the method was immunoSEQ multiplex PCR. Seen here are approximately 61,000 clones, 85% to 90% observed once, and the top ten hold roughly 20%. Material for sequencing was peripheral blood. These receptor sequences come from a woman of 80 years or more with active COVID-19.

The chain combines TRBV6-5 with TRBJ2-5, with TRBD1 matching 10 bases. The V gene end was trimmed by 8 bases and the J gene end by 4 bases; junction bases not matched to a gene: 7. This CDR3 has 14 residues. Per the germline V gene, CDR1 is MNHEY and CDR2 is SVGAGI. CDR3 sequence (DNA): TGTGCCAGCGGGGACAGGGGTGCGTCAGAGACCCAGTACTTC. Translated, it gives CASGDRGASETQYF.

The V and J genes are TRBV7-9 and TRBJ2-3; TRBD2 agrees at 7 bases. V shed 4 bases and J 0 bases; nucleotides not matched to a gene: 7. Germline CDR1 SEHNR, CDR2 FQNEAQ (reference sequence). There are 16 residues in the CDR3. The CDR3 reads CASSSRTRTSTDTQYF. As DNA, the CDR3 is TGTGCCAGCAGCTCCCGGACTAGAACTAGCACAGATACGCAGTATTTT.

J is TRBJ1-6 and V is TRBV6-1, with unresolved D. Germline V CDR1 and CDR2: MNHNS, SASEGT. V was shortened by 3 bases and J by 15 bases, with 12 bases between the two germline ends. The CDR3 is 12 amino acids. CDR3: CASSDWALHLHF. CDR3 bases: TGTGCCAGCAGTGATTGGGCCTTACACCTCCACTTT.

The genes are TRBV5-8 and TRBJ1-5, with D possibly TRBD1 on 6 matching bases. Deletions cut 0 bases from V and 3 bases from J, with 7 bases between. CDR1 and CDR2 from the germline V gene are SGHTS and YDEGEE. The CDR3 runs to 14 residues. This CDR3 is CASSLAGANQPQHF. The CDR3 DNA sequence: TGTGCCAGCAGCTTGGCAGGGGCCAATCAGCCCCAGCATTTT.

The chain's CDR3 is CASSLEWRAATDTQYF. The CDR3 DNA follows: TGCGCCAGCAGCTTGGAATGGCGAGCGGCCACAGATACGCAGTATTTT. This chain links TRBV5-1 with TRBJ2-3, with TRBD2 as a possible D gene (5 bases). The CDR3 runs 16 residues. The ends were cut back, 0 bases at V and 2 bases at J, with 13 bases in the middle. The germline V gene encodes CDR1 SGHRS and CDR2 YFSETQ.

This chain uses TRBV4-2 with TRBJ2-3, with 11 nucleotides matching TRBD2. V was clipped by 9 bases and J by 6 bases; unmatched bases: 8. The CDR3 consists of 14 residues. Germline CDR1 reads LGHNA; CDR2 reads YNFKEQ. CDR3 DNA: TGTGCCAGTTCTATAGCGGGGGGGCAGGATACGCAGTATTTT. Translation: CASSIAGGQDTQYF.

The chain combines TRBV18 with TRBJ2-1; 7 bases are a match to TRBD1. V lost 4 bases and J lost 0; bases outside the gene matches: 6. Germline V gene sequence: CDR1 KGHSH, CDR2 LQKENI. The CDR3 has 16 amino acids. CDR3 DNA sequence: TGTGCCAGCTCACGAGGACAGGCCCGCTCCTACAATGAGCAGTTCTTC. Encoded protein: CASSRGQARSYNEQFF.

The chain joins TRBV5-1 to TRBJ2-7; 7 bases align to TRBD1. The CDR3 has 17 amino acids. V shed 4 bases and J 0 bases; nucleotides not matched to a gene: 13. Germline lookup yields CDR1 SGHRS and CDR2 YFSETQ. The CDR3 DNA reads as TGCGCCAGCAGCCTCTACCCGGACAGGCCCGGCTCCTACGAGCAGTACTTC. Its translation: CASSLYPDRPGSYEQYF.

This sequence joins TRBV7-8 and TRBJ2-7, with 7 bases fitting TRBD1. CDR3 size: 13 residues. V lost 5 bases to trimming and J lost 10 bases; unmatched junction nucleotides: 11. Germline CDR1 is SGHVS and CDR2 is FQNEAQ. The CDR3 region has the DNA TGTGCCAGCAGCCCTTTTAATTGGGACAGACAGTACTTC. Translation gives CASSPFNWDRQYF.

The rearrangement uses TRBV7-2 and TRBJ1-2; no clear D. CDR3 length: 13 amino acids. The V gene's germline CDR1 is SGHTA and CDR2 FQGNSA. The V end lost 1 base, the J end lost 3 bases, and 6 bases lay between the germline ends. CDR3: CASSLGLDYGYTF. The CDR3 region has the DNA TGTGCCAGCAGCTTAGGACTGGACTATGGCTACACCTTC.

This clone was counted a few times. The rearrangement uses TRBV2 and TRBJ1-1; D uncertain. The V gene lost 1 base and the J gene lost 3 bases, with 6 bases spanning the gap. This CDR3 spans 13 amino acids. Germline-derived CDR1 and CDR2 are SNHLY and FYNNEI. The CDR3 loop is CASSEGGYTEAFF. The CDR3 region has the DNA TGTGCCAGCAGTGAAGGAGGGTACACTGAAGCTTTCTTT. Based on the CDR3 plus reference TRBV2 and TRBJ1-1, the full variable domain is EPEVTQTPSHQVTQMGQEVILRCVPISNHLYFYWYRQILGQKVEFLVSFYNNEISEKSEIFDDQFSVERPDGSNFTLKIRSTKLEDSAMYFCASSEGGYTEAFFGQGTRLTVV.

CDR3 nucleotide sequence: TGTGCCAGCAGCTTTCGGGGGGCCAATGAGCAGTTCTTC. Translation gives CASSFRGANEQFF. The chain couples TRBV7-2 to TRBJ2-1; possibly TRBD2 for D (7 bases). This CDR3 region has 13 residues. Germline V CDR1 and CDR2: SGHTA, FQGNSA. The V and J ends lost 3 bases and 6 bases respectively, with 9 bases between them.

V gene TRBV6-1 combines with J gene TRBJ2-2, with a possible D match to TRBD2 (6 bases). Trimming removed 3 bases at V and 7 bases at J, with 15 bases between. The CDR3 has 15 residues. Germline V lookup: CDR1 MNHNS, CDR2 SASEGT. DNA of the CDR3: TGTGCCAGCAGTGACCTACCGAGGAGGGGCGGGGAGCTGTTTTTT. This translates into CASSDLPRRGGELFF.

The gene calls are TRBV5-1 and TRBJ2-5, with D perhaps TRBD2 (6 bases). The CDR3 has 15 amino acids. Germline values: CDR1 SGHRS, CDR2 YFSETQ. V dropped 0 bases and J dropped 1 base, with 10 bases sitting between them. The CDR3 DNA reads as TGCGCCAGCAGCTTGGAACGGGGGACCCAAGAGACCCAGTACTTC. This sequence encodes CASSLERGTQETQYF.

This clone showed up just once. The chain carries TRBV2 and TRBJ2-7; the match to TRBD1 covers 9 bases. Germline V gives CDR1 SNHLY, CDR2 FYNNEI. Unmatched junction bases numbered 5, after V lost 5 bases and J lost 0 bases. This CDR3 comprises 15 residues. The CDR3 protein is CASSRDRERSYEQYF. In nucleotides, the CDR3 is TGTGCCAGCAGTCGGGACAGGGAGCGCTCCTACGAGCAGTACTTC.

The CDR3 spells CATSRKKTSGGERREQYF. CDR3 in DNA: TGTGCCACCAGCAGAAAAAAAACTAGCGGGGGGGAGCGTCGCGAGCAGTACTTC. The chain carries TRBV15 and TRBJ2-7, with 13 nucleotides matching TRBD2. This CDR3 is built from 18 residues. Germline V gene sequence: CDR1 LNHNV, CDR2 YYDKDF (reference sequence). The J segment lost 6 bases and the V segment lost 2 bases, leaving 13 bases of the junction unmatched.

J is TRBJ2-2 and V is TRBV7-9, with a tentative D call TRBD1 (6 bases). Germline loops: CDR1 SEHNR, CDR2 FQNEAQ (reference sequence). V lost 5 bases and J lost 4, with 11 bases in between. The CDR3 covers 14 residues. CDR3 in amino acids: CASSALGGTGELFF. The CDR3 region has the DNA TGTGCCAGCAGCGCCCTAGGGGGCACCGGGGAGCTGTTTTTT.

This chain links TRBV19 with TRBJ2-3, with D hard to call. CDR3 length equals 13 residues. V gave up 3 bases and J gave up 5 bases, with 9 bases separating them. Germline V gene data show CDR1 as LNHDA and CDR2 as SQIVND (reference sequence). In DNA, the CDR3 is TGTGCCAGTAGTATTAGAGCAAGAGATACGCAGTATTTT. Amino acids: CASSIRARDTQYF.

This chain links TRBV30 with TRBJ2-3; D might be TRBD2 (6 bases). Germline assignment: CDR1 GTSNPN and CDR2 SVGIG (reference sequence). V was pared by 4 bases and J by 2 bases, with 13 bases between. The CDR3 consists of 14 residues. CDR3: CAWMTGLYTDTQYF. The CDR3 DNA reads TGTGCCTGGATGACGGGACTCTACACAGATACGCAGTATTTT.

The rearrangement joins TRBV13 to TRBJ2-6, with 7 bases aligning to TRBD1. Germline CDR1 is PRHDT and CDR2 is FYEKMQ (reference sequence). J was trimmed by 0 bases and V by 4 bases; bases with no gene match: 9. This CDR3 region has 18 residues. This CDR3 is CASSSTGSFHSGANVLTF. CDR3 nucleotide sequence: TGTGCCAGCAGCTCGACAGGGTCCTTCCACTCTGGGGCCAACGTCCTGACTTTC.

V gene TRBV28 combines with J gene TRBJ2-2, with unresolved D. The CDR3 is made up of 13 amino acids. CDR1 and CDR2 from the germline V gene are MDHEN and SYDVKM. Trimming stripped 3 bases from V and 7 bases from J, with 9 bases between. CDR3 DNA sequence: TGTGCCAGCAGTTTGTTAGATATCGGGGAGCTGTTTTTT. Translation gives CASSLLDIGELFF.

This chain joins TRBV10-2 and TRBJ2-1, with TRBD2 matching over 8 bases. Germline assignment: CDR1 WSHSY and CDR2 SAAADI. J lost 10 bases, V lost 0 bases, and 11 bases had no gene match. The length of the CDR3 is 16 residues. Here the CDR3 DNA reads TGCGCCAGCAGTGAGTCGTCTGCTAGCGGGCTGATGGAGCAGTTCTTC. Translating gives CASSESSASGLMEQFF.

CDR3 amino acids: CASSQGRVYSGNTIYF. The CDR3 region has the DNA TGCGCCAGCAGCCAGGGGAGGGTTTACTCTGGAAACACCATATATTTT. The chain carries TRBV4-3 and TRBJ1-3; D gene uncertain. The V gene lost 3 bases and the J gene lost 0 bases, with 12 bases spanning the gap. There are 16 residues in the CDR3. The germline V gene has CDR1 LGHNA and CDR2 YSLEER.

This chain joins TRBV27 and TRBJ1-5, with 7 bases identical to TRBD1. The germline gives CDR1 MNHEY, CDR2 SMNVEV (reference sequence). The V segment lost 6 bases and the J segment 6 bases; nucleotides outside the gene matches: 8. The CDR3 extends over 14 amino acids. CDR3 sequence (DNA): TGTGCCAGCAGCTTAACAGGGGTAGCTCAGCCCCAGCATTTT. It codes for CASSLTGVAQPQHF.

The chain employs TRBV29-1 and TRBJ2-5; the D gene is possibly TRBD2 (6 bases). The germline V and J ends were trimmed by 3 bases and 3 bases, with 8 bases remaining between them. The germline gives CDR1 SQVTM, CDR2 ANQGSEA. The CDR3 spans 12 residues. The CDR3 bases are TGCAGCGTTGATCCTAGCGAAGAGACCCAGTACTTC. This codes for CSVDPSEETQYF.

The CDR3 reads CASSQDQGRNQPQHF. The DNA for the CDR3 is TGTGCCAGCAGCCAAGATCAGGGTAGGAATCAGCCCCAGCATTTT. V gene TRBV4-2 combines with J gene TRBJ1-5; maybe TRBD1 (5 bases). V lost 0 bases to trimming and J lost 4 bases, with 10 bases between them. CDR3 length equals 15 residues. Germline V gene lookup returns CDR1 LGHNA and CDR2 YNFKEQ.

This chain connects TRBV19 to TRBJ2-6, with D perhaps matching TRBD2 (6 bases). Trimming removed 3 bases from V and 4 bases from J, with 10 bases in between. CDR3 size: 15 residues. Germline V lookup: CDR1 LNHDA, CDR2 SQIVND (reference sequence). The CDR3 protein is CASSIGGSGANVLTF. CDR3 DNA sequence: TGTGCCAGTAGTATCGGGGGAAGCGGGGCCAACGTCCTGACTTTC. Full variable domain (remainder filled in from reference TRBV19 and TRBJ2-6): DGGITQSPKYLFRKEGQNVTLSCEQNLNHDAMYWYRQDPGQGLRLIYYSQIVNDFQKGDIAEGYSVSREKKESFPLTVTSAQKNPTAFYLCASSIGGSGANVLTFGAGSRLTVL.

This clone appeared once. V is TRBV27 and J is TRBJ1-2; TRBD1 aligns across 8 bases. CDR1 is MNHEY, CDR2 SMNVEV, per germline (reference sequence). Germline trimming cut 5 bases from V and 7 bases from J; bases unmatched to any gene: 6. This CDR3 is 13 amino acids long. The CDR3 region has the DNA TGTGCCAGCAGTCCCCGGACAGGGTTTGGCTACACCTTC. It translates to CASSPRTGFGYTF.

The chain is built from TRBV28 and TRBJ2-5, with 7 bases matching TRBD2. CDR1 MDHEN and CDR2 SYDVKM come from the germline V gene. There are 14 residues in the CDR3. The ends lost 11 bases at V and 2 bases at J; junction bases unmatched: 11. This CDR3 is CASHGAGDQETQYF. CDR3 bases: TGTGCCTCACACGGGGCGGGGGATCAAGAGACCCAGTACTTC.